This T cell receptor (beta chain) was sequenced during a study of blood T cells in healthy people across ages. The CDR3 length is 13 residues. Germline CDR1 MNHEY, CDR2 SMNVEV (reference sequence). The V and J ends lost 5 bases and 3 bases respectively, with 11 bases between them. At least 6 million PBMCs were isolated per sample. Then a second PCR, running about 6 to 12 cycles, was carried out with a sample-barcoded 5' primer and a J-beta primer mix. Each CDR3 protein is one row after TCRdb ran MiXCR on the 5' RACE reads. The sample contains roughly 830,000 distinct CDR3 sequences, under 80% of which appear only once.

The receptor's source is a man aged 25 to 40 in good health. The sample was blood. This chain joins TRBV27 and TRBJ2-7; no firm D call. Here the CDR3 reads CASSPDGYYEQYF. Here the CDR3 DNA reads TGTGCCAGCAGTCCGGACGGCTACTACGAGCAGTACTTC.